A single sample gave rise to the 2 T cell receptor beta chains below, sequenced in a study of blood T cell repertoires in COVID-19. Profiling relied on immunoSEQ multiplex PCR, and the TCRdb table lists in-frame clones only, not all of them. Of tens of thousands of clones in the sample, 88% were seen once. The specimen sequenced was peripheral blood. These receptors all stem from a human donor in a cohort sampled during active COVID-19.

The CDR3 sequence: CASSQERGDQPQHF. The CDR3 DNA follows: TGCGCCAGCAGCCAAGAACGGGGGGATCAGCCCCAGCATTTT. The chain links TRBV4-1 to TRBJ1-5; TRBD1 is a possible D gene (5 bases). In germline, CDR1 is MGHRA, CDR2 YSYEKL. The CDR3 consists of 14 residues. V lost 0 bases and J lost 5, with 8 bases in between.

V usage is TRBV2 and J usage is TRBJ2-3; D is undetermined. The CDR3 consists of 15 residues. Germline CDR1 reads SNHLY; CDR2 reads FYNNEI. Trimming left V 6 bases short and J 2 bases short, with 15 bases between. CDR3 sequence: CASSLQRTNTDTQYF. In DNA form, the CDR3 reads TGTGCCAGCAGCTTACAACGAACTAACACAGATACGCAGTATTTT.